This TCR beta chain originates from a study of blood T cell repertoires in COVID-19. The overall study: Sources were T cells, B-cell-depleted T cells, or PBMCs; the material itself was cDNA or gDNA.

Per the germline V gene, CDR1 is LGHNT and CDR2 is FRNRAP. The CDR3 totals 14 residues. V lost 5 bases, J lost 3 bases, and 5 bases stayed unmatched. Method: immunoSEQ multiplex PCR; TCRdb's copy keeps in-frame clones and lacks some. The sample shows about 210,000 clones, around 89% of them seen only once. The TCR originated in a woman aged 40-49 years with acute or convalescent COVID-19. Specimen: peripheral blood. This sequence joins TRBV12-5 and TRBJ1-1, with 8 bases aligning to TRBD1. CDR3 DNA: TGTGCTAGTGGTGGAGACAGGGGATACACTGAAGCTTTCTTT. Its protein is CASGGDRGYTEAFF.